This T cell receptor beta chain was captured by sequencing in a study of blood T cell repertoires in COVID-19. The assay was immunoSEQ multiplex PCR, and TCRdb's table has in-frame clones only and misses some. The table lists fewer than 350,000 clones, approximately 91% of them singletons. Germline lookup yields CDR1 SNHLY and CDR2 FYNNEI. CDR3 size: 10 residues. V was cut by 1 base and J by 14 bases, with 8 bases left in between. Sequences were obtained from peripheral blood. The chain combines TRBV2 with TRBJ1-2, with D perhaps TRBD1 (5 bases). The receptor's source is a man younger than 35 with active or convalescent COVID-19. The CDR3 loop reads CASSEGRVTF. CDR3 nucleotide sequence: TGTGCCAGCAGTGAAGGCAGGGTAACCTTC.